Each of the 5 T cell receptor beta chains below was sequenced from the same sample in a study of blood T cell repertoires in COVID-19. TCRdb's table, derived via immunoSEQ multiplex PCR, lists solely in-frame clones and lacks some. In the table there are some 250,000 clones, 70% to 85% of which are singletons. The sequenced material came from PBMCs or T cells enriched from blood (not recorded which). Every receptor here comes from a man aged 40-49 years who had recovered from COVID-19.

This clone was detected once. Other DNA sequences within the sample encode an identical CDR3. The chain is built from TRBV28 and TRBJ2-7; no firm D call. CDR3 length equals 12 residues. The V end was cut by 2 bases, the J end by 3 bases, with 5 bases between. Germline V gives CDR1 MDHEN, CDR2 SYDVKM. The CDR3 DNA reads TGTGCCAGCAGTTTACTAAGCTACGAGCAGTACTTC. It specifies CASSLLSYEQYF.

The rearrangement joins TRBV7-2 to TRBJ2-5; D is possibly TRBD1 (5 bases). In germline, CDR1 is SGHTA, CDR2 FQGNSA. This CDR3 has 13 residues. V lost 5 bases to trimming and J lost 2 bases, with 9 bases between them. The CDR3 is CASSRSGQETQYF. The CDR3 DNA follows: TGTGCCAGCAGCCGTTCAGGGCAAGAGACCCAGTACTTC.

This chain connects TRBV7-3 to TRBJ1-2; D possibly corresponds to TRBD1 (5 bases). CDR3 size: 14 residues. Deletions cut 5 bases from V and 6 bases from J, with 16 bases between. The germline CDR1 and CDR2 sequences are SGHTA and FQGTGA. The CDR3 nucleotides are TGTGCCAGCAGCCCCCATGGAGGGACCCATGGCTACACCTTC. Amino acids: CASSPHGGTHGYTF.

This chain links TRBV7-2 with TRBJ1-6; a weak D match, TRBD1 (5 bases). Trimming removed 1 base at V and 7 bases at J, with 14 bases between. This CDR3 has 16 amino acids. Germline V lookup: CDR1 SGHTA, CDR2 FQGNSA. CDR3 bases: TGTGCCAGCAGCTTAGGCAGGGTTGCCGTCAATTCACCCCTCCACTTT. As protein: CASSLGRVAVNSPLHF.

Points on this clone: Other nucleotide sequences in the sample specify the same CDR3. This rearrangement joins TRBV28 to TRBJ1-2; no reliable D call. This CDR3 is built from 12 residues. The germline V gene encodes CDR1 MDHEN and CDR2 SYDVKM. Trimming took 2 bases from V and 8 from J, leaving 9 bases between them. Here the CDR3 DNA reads TGTGCCAGCAGTTTAGTCGGGTTAGGCTACACCTTC. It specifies CASSLVGLGYTF.